Below, 28 T cell receptor beta chains from the same sample are listed, as sequenced in a study of blood T cell repertoires in COVID-19. This table comes from immunoSEQ multiplex PCR, and its TCRdb copy is limited to in-frame clones, with some not included. The sample lists around 240,000 clones, around 88% occurring once. The sequenced material came from peripheral blood. Every receptor here comes from a woman in her twenties or thirties who had recovered from COVID-19.

The genes are TRBV7-2 and TRBJ2-7, with 8 bases matching TRBD2. Trimming at V came to 8 bases and at J to 6 bases, leaving 9 bases not matched to a gene. CDR1 is SGHTA and CDR2 is FQGNSA in the germline V gene. This CDR3 has 13 residues. CDR3 residues: CASRGGAKSEQYF. The CDR3 DNA follows: TGTGCCAGCCGGGGGGGCGCTAAGAGCGAGCAGTACTTC.

J is TRBJ2-5 and V is TRBV11-1; D remains ambiguous. The germline CDR1 and CDR2 sequences are SGHAT and FQDESV (reference sequence). V dropped 5 bases and J dropped 4 bases, with 11 bases sitting between them. This CDR3 has 13 residues. The DNA for the CDR3 is TGTGCCAGCAGCCCCACTTTGGTAGAGACCCAGTACTTC. This gives the protein CASSPTLVETQYF. Full variable domain (outside the CDR3, taken from reference TRBV11-1 and TRBJ2-5): EAEVAQSPRYKITEKSQAVAFWCDPISGHATLYWYRQILGQGPELLVQFQDESVVDDSQLPKDRFSAERLKGVDSTLKIQPAELGDSAMYLCASSPTLVETQYFGPGTRLLVL.

This clone appeared a single time. J is TRBJ2-3 and V is TRBV7-6; D is unclear. V was shortened by 5 bases and J by 3 bases, with 12 bases between the two germline ends. The germline V gene encodes CDR1 SGHVS and CDR2 FNYEAQ. The CDR3 spans 14 residues. The CDR3 spells CASSQTPGTDTQYF. The CDR3 bases are TGTGCCAGCAGCCAAACCCCAGGTACAGATACGCAGTATTTT. Based on the CDR3 plus reference TRBV7-6 and TRBJ2-3, the full variable domain is GAGVSQSPRYKVTKRGQDVALRCDPISGHVSLYWYRQALGQGPEFLTYFNYEAQQDKSGLPNDRFSAERPEGSISTLTIQRTEQRDSAMYRCASSQTPGTDTQYFGPGTRLTVL.

The V and J genes are TRBV6-6 and TRBJ1-3, with TRBD1 identical over 12 bases. This CDR3 comprises 16 residues. Per the germline V gene, CDR1 is MNHNY and CDR2 is SVGAGI (reference sequence). After removal of 10 bases from V and 5 bases from J, the junction contained 12 bases not matched to a gene. CDR3: CATQPGQGAFRNTIYF. CDR3 sequence (DNA): TGTGCCACTCAACCGGGACAGGGGGCTTTCCGAAACACCATATATTTT.

This rearrangement joins TRBV3-1 (or the pseudogene TRBV3-2) to TRBJ2-1, with D possibly being TRBD2 (5 bases). The CDR3 is 11 amino acids. From germline, CDR1 is LGHDT and CDR2 YNNKEL (reference sequence). V was shortened by 1 base and J by 10 bases, with 5 bases between the two germline ends. This CDR3 is CASSQGGEQFF. The CDR3 DNA is TGTGCCAGCAGCCAAGGAGGGGAGCAGTTCTTC.

This clone was observed a few times. The rearrangement links TRBV18 to TRBJ1-3; D may be TRBD1 (5 bases). This CDR3 contains 15 residues. Germline V gene data show CDR1 as KGHSH and CDR2 as LQKENI. The V end lost 4 bases, the J end lost 5 bases, and 15 bases lay between the germline ends. CDR3 nucleotide sequence: TGTGCCAGCTCACTCTCGGAGAGACAGAGAAACACCATATATTTT. As protein: CASSLSERQRNTIYF. The full variable domain, with the rest looked up from reference TRBV18 and TRBJ1-3, is NAGVMQNPRHLVRRRGQEARLRCSPMKGHSHVYWYRQLPEEGLKFMVYLQKENIIDESGMPKERFSAEFPKEGPSILRIQQVVRGDSAAYFCASSLSERQRNTIYFGEGSWLTVV.

The rearrangement links TRBV5-1 to TRBJ1-1; maybe TRBD1 (5 bases). The V gene's germline CDR1 is SGHRS and CDR2 YFSETQ. The germline V and J ends were trimmed by 0 bases and 0 bases, with 12 bases remaining between them. This CDR3 is 16 amino acids long. CDR3 region: CASSLAGRTMNTEAFF. CDR3 sequence (DNA): TGCGCCAGCAGCTTGGCCGGCAGGACAATGAACACTGAAGCTTTCTTT.

V usage is TRBV7-6 and J usage is TRBJ2-3; the match to TRBD1 covers 7 bases. The V gene end was trimmed by 1 base and the J gene end by 4 bases; junction bases not matched to a gene: 8. This CDR3 has 16 residues. Germline V lookup: CDR1 SGHVS, CDR2 FNYEAQ. CDR3 nucleotides: TGTGCCAGCAGCTTAGGAGTGATGCAGGGGGCAGATACGCAGTATTTT. Protein sequence: CASSLGVMQGADTQYF.

On this clone itself: Germline is not matched at one junction end, which may reflect a read error. The chain recombines TRBV7-2 with TRBJ2-1; D unclear. The CDR3 runs to 13 residues. The V gene's germline CDR1 is SGHTA and CDR2 FQGNSA. CDR3 nucleotides: TGTGCCAGCAGCTTAGCGATTGGCGGTCTAACTATCTTC. This encodes CASSLAIGGLTIF. The full variable domain, its missing parts supplied by reference TRBV7-2 and TRBJ2-1, is GAGVSQSPSNKVTEKGKDVELRCDPISGHTALYWYRQSLGQGLEFLIYFQGNSAPDKSGLPSDRFSAERTGGSVSTLTIQRTQQEDSAVYLCASSLAIGGLTIFGPGTRLTVL.

The chain recombines TRBV11-2 with TRBJ2-2; 10 bases line up with TRBD1. CDR1 is SGHAT and CDR2 is FQNNGV in the germline V gene. The CDR3 has 18 residues. Trimming took 2 bases from V and 0 from J; bases not matched to a gene: 6. CDR3 residues: CASSLWSGTGANTGELFF. In nucleotides, the CDR3 is TGTGCCAGCAGCTTATGGTCCGGGACAGGGGCGAACACCGGGGAGCTGTTTTTT.

V usage is TRBV3-1 (or the pseudogene TRBV3-2) and J usage is TRBJ1-3; D gene uncertain. Trimming left V 4 bases short and J 0 bases short, with 7 bases between. Germline values: CDR1 LGHDT, CDR2 YNNKEL (reference sequence). CDR3 length: 14 amino acids. Written as DNA, the CDR3 is TGTGCCAGCAGCCTCGGGATCTCTGGAAACACCATATATTTT. Protein: CASSLGISGNTIYF.

This clone has just a few counts. V and J are TRBV10-3 and TRBJ1-6, with D uncertain. The CDR3 length is 14 residues. The germline CDR1 and CDR2 sequences are ENHRY and SYGVKD. Deletions cut 7 bases from V and 9 bases from J, with 16 bases between. CDR3 sequence: CAITDGLAGSPLHF. The CDR3 DNA reads as TGTGCCATCACCGATGGTTTGGCAGGTTCACCCCTCCACTTT.

V usage is TRBV21-1 and J usage is TRBJ1-5; the tabulated D call, TRBD1, remains unverified against the DNA. TRBV21-1 is recorded as a pseudogene. The CDR3 has 18 residues. CDR3 in DNA: TGTGCCAGCAGCCCTAGGGGGTCGGGGCAAGATAGCAATCAGCCCCAGCATTTT. Translated, it gives CASSPRGSGQDSNQPQHF.

This clone was recorded only once. This chain links TRBV9 with TRBJ2-1, with 11 bases aligning to TRBD2. Germline trimming cut 4 bases from V and 6 bases from J; bases unmatched to any gene: 9. The CDR3 is 16 amino acids. The germline CDR1 and CDR2 sequences are SGDLS and YYNGEE. This chain's CDR3 is CASSRYRTSGSNEQFF. In DNA, the CDR3 is TGTGCCAGCAGCAGATATCGGACTAGCGGGTCCAATGAGCAGTTCTTC.

This clone was seen only a few times. This chain joins TRBV6-5 and TRBJ2-7, with 8 bases that match TRBD2. Trimming cost V 0 bases and J 3 bases; bases outside gene matches: 7. This CDR3 is 16 amino acids long. Per the germline V gene, CDR1 is MNHEY and CDR2 is SVGAGI. As DNA, the CDR3 is TGTGCCAGCAGTTACTCGCATGTACTAGCGGTCTACGAGCAGTACTTC. Translation: CASSYSHVLAVYEQYF.

This chain joins TRBV12-5 and TRBJ2-5, with 7 bases that match TRBD1. After removal of 1 base from V and 1 base from J, the junction contained 6 bases not matched to a gene. Germline V gives CDR1 LGHNT, CDR2 FRNRAP. This CDR3 has 16 residues. The CDR3 region has the DNA TGTGCTAGTGGTTTGGACACAGGGGCCATCCAAGAGACCCAGTACTTC. Protein product: CASGLDTGAIQETQYF.

CDR3 loop: CASSLFSEGSGYTF. CDR3 nucleotide sequence: TGTGCCAGCAGCTTATTTTCGGAGGGCAGTGGCTACACCTTC. This rearrangement joins TRBV7-2 to TRBJ1-2; D gene ambiguous. Trimming removed 2 bases from V and 7 bases from J, with 14 bases in between. CDR1 SGHTA and CDR2 FQGNSA come from the germline V gene. This CDR3 has 14 amino acids.

This clone appeared a few times. The rearrangement links TRBV5-1 to TRBJ2-2; a possible D gene is TRBD2 (5 bases). Germline lookup yields CDR1 SGHRS and CDR2 YFSETQ. V lost 5 bases, J lost 7 bases, and 15 bases lay in between. The CDR3 is 14 residues long. The CDR3 DNA reads as TGCGCCAGCAGACCCCTCGGGGTGTTCGGGGAGCTGTTTTTT. Translation gives CASRPLGVFGELFF.

The chain uses TRBV7-8 and TRBJ2-7; maybe TRBD2 (5 bases). This CDR3 comprises 12 residues. V lost 5 bases to trimming and J lost 1 base, with 6 bases between them. Germline V lookup: CDR1 SGHVS, CDR2 FQNEAQ. CDR3 protein: CASSPGSYEQYF. The CDR3 region has the DNA TGTGCCAGCAGCCCGGGGTCCTACGAGCAGTACTTC.

The chain employs TRBV20-1 and TRBJ1-2; D remains unclear. V lost 2 bases and J 4 bases, leaving 5 bases between the germline ends. The germline V gene has CDR1 DFQATT and CDR2 SNEGSKA (reference sequence). The CDR3 spans 11 residues. Here the CDR3 reads CSARSSYGYTF. DNA of the CDR3: TGCAGTGCTAGATCCAGCTATGGCTACACCTTC.

V gene TRBV19 combines with J gene TRBJ2-6; no firm D call. Germline assignment: CDR1 LNHDA and CDR2 SQIVND (reference sequence). This CDR3 is built from 15 residues. Deletions cut 4 bases from V and 0 bases from J, with 7 bases between. The CDR3 coding sequence is TGTGCCAGTAGTACTGGTAGCTCTGGGGCCAACGTCCTGACTTTC. The encoded protein is CASSTGSSGANVLTF.

This chain connects TRBV2 to TRBJ2-2; a possible D gene is TRBD2 (7 bases). V was shortened by 11 bases and J by 5 bases, with 15 bases between the two germline ends. CDR1 SNHLY and CDR2 FYNNEI come from the germline V gene. The CDR3 length is 13 residues. CDR3 nucleotide sequence: TGTGCCGTTAAGGGGAGGGGGACCGGGGAGCTGTTTTTT. Its protein product is CAVKGRGTGELFF.

This clone has a handful of counts. The rearrangement links TRBV6-4 to TRBJ2-5; 8 nucleotides agree with TRBD2. Germline CDR1 and CDR2: MRHNA and SNTAGT. This CDR3 contains 16 residues. The J segment lost 4 bases and the V segment lost 0 bases, leaving 7 bases of the junction unmatched. CDR3 in DNA: TGTGCCAGCAGTGACTCGGTCGGGGGGGGCCCAGAGACCCAGTACTTC. The encoded protein is CASSDSVGGGPETQYF.

V gene TRBV7-9 combines with J gene TRBJ2-2; 10 bases are a match to TRBD2. CDR3 size: 17 residues. With 3 bases clipped from V and 8 bases from J, the junction kept 12 bases outside the gene matches. Germline V gives CDR1 SEHNR, CDR2 FQNEAQ (reference sequence). Here the CDR3 DNA reads TGTGCCAGCAGCTTGACCCGGGCTAGCGGGGGATCTGGGGAGCTGTTTTTT. Translation gives CASSLTRASGGSGELFF.

The chain is built from TRBV12-5 and TRBJ2-1; a possible D gene is TRBD1 (5 bases). With 8 bases removed from V and 9 bases from J, the gap between germline ends came to 14 bases. CDR1 is LGHNT and CDR2 is FRNRAP in the germline V gene. The CDR3 is 12 residues long. CDR3 region: CASLGLSGEQFF. In DNA form, the CDR3 reads TGTGCTAGTTTGGGGCTATCGGGTGAGCAGTTCTTC.

The V call is TRBV18, the J call TRBJ1-1; the D is unclear. The CDR3 is 14 amino acids. Trimming pared 3 bases from V and 0 bases from J, leaving 8 bases between. Germline V gene data show CDR1 as KGHSH and CDR2 as LQKENI. CDR3 DNA sequence: TGTGCCAGCTCACCCTCGAGCTTGAACACTGAAGCTTTCTTT. Protein product: CASSPSSLNTEAFF.

The V call is TRBV21-1, the J call TRBJ1-1; the table assigns TRBD1, which was not confirmed against the DNA. TRBV21-1 is assigned pseudogene status. The CDR3 extends over 15 amino acids. This CDR3 is CASSKAYLHRSEAFF. CDR3 DNA: TGTGCCAGCAGCAAAGCTTACTTACACAGATCAGAAGCTTTCTTT.

The chain links TRBV7-9 to TRBJ1-1; D possibly corresponds to TRBD1 (5 bases). From germline, CDR1 is SEHNR and CDR2 FQNEAQ (reference sequence). The germline V and J ends were trimmed by 6 bases and 4 bases, with 15 bases remaining between them. This CDR3 has 14 residues. CDR3 residues: CASSHKWGRTEAFF. In DNA form, the CDR3 reads TGTGCCAGCAGTCACAAATGGGGCCGCACTGAAGCTTTCTTT.